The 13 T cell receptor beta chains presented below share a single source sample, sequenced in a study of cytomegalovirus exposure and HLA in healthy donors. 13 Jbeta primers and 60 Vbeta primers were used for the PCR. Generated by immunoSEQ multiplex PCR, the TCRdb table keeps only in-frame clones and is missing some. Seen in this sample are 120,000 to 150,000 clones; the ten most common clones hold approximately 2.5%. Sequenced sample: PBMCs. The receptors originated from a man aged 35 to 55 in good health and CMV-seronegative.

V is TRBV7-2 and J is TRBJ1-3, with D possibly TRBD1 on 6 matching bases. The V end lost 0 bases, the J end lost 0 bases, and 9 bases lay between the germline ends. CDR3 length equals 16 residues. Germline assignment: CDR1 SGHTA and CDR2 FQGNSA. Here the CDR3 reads CASSLAQDSSGNTIYF. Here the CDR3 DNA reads TGTGCCAGCAGCTTAGCGCAGGACAGCTCTGGAAACACCATATATTTT.

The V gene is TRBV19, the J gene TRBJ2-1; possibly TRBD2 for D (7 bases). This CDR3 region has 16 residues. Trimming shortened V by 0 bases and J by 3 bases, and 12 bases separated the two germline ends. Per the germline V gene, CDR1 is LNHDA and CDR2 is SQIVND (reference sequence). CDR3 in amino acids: CASSIDGGGRYNEQFF. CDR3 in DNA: TGTGCCAGTAGTATAGATGGGGGGGGGCGCTACAATGAGCAGTTCTTC. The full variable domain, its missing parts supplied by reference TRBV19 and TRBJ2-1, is DGGITQSPKYLFRKEGQNVTLSCEQNLNHDAMYWYRQDPGQGLRLIYYSQIVNDFQKGDIAEGYSVSREKKESFPLTVTSAQKNPTAFYLCASSIDGGGRYNEQFFGPGTRLTVL.

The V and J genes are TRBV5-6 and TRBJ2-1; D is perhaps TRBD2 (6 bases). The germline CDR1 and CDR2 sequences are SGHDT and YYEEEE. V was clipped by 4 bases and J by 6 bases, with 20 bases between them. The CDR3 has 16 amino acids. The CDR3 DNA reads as TGTGCCAGCAGCGGACTCCGGGACTCGGGAGTCAATGAGCAGTTCTTC. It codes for CASSGLRDSGVNEQFF. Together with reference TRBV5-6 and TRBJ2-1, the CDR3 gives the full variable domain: DAGVTQSPTHLIKTRGQQVTLRCSPKSGHDTVSWYQQALGQGPQFIFQYYEEEERQRGNFPDRFSGHQFPNYSSELNVNALLLGDSALYLCASSGLRDSGVNEQFFGPGTRLTVL.

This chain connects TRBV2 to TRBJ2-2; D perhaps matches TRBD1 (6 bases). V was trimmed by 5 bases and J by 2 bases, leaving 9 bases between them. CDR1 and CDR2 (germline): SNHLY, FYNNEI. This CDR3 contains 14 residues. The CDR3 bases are TGTGCCAGCAGTACAGGGCGAAACACCGGGGAGCTGTTTTTT. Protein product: CASSTGRNTGELFF.

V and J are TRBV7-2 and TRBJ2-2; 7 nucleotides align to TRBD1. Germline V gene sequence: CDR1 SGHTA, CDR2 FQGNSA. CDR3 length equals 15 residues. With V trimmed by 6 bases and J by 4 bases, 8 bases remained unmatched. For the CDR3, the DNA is TGTGCCAGCAGACCGGACAGGTATTTCACCGGGGAGCTGTTTTTT. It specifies CASRPDRYFTGELFF.

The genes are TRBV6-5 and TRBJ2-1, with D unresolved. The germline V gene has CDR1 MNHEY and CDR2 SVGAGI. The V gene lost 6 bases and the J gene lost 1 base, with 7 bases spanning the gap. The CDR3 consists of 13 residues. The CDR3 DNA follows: TGTGCCAGCAGGGGCGATTCCTACAATGAGCAGTTCTTC. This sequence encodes CASRGDSYNEQFF.

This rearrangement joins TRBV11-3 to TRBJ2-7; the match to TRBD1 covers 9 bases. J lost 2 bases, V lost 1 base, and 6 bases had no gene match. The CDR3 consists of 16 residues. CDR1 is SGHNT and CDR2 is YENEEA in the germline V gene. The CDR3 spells CASSLGPGQGTYEQYF. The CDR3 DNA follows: TGTGCCAGCAGCTTAGGACCGGGACAGGGTACCTACGAGCAGTACTTC.

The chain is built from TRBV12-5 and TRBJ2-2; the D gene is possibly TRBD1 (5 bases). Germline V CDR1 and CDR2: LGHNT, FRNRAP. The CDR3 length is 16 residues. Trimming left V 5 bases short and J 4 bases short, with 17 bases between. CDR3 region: CASGAGHINPTGELFF. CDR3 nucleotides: TGTGCTAGTGGTGCCGGACATATTAATCCCACCGGGGAGCTGTTTTTT.

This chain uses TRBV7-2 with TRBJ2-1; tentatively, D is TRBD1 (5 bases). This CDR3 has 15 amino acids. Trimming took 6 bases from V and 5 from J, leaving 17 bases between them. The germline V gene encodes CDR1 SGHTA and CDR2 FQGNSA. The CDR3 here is CASSPQGLHHNEQFF. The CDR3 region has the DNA TGTGCCAGCAGTCCCCAGGGCCTACACCACAATGAGCAGTTCTTC.

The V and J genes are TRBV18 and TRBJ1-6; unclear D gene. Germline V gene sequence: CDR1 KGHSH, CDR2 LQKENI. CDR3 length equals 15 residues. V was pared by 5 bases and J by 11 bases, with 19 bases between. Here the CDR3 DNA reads TGTGCCAGCTCAAAGGCCCCGGGTGATGCGACACCCCTCCACTTT. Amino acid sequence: CASSKAPGDATPLHF.

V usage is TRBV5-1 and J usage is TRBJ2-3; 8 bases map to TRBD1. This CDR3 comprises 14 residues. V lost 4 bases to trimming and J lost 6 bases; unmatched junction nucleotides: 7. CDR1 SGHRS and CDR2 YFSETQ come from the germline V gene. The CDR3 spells CASSQGQVADTQYF. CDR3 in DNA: TGCGCCAGCAGCCAGGGACAGGTCGCCGATACGCAGTATTTT.

In nucleotides, the CDR3 is TGTGCCAGCAGCTTAGGATCTCGGGGGAATAATTCACCCCTCCACTTT. The encoded protein is CASSLGSRGNNSPLHF. The chain carries TRBV7-3 and TRBJ1-6, with a tentative D call TRBD1 (5 bases). CDR1 SGHTA and CDR2 FQGTGA come from the germline V gene. This CDR3 comprises 16 residues. V dropped 2 bases and J dropped 5 bases, with 13 bases sitting between them.

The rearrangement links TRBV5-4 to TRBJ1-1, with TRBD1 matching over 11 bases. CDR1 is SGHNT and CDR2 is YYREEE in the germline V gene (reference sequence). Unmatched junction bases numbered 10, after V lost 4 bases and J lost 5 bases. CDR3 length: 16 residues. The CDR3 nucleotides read TGTGCCAGCAGCACCGGACAGGGGGCTCGAGGGACTGAAGCTTTCTTT. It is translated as CASSTGQGARGTEAFF.